These T cell receptor beta chains were read from a single sample in a study of PD-1 blockade in classical Hodgkin lymphoma. Clones were sequenced by immunoSEQ multiplex PCR, and TCRdb holds only the in-frame ones, with some missing. The table has 90,000 to 95,000 clones, 89% seen once. The specimen was peripheral blood mononuclear cells (PBMCs), collected before the second cycle of nivolumab. The receptors here all came from a human donor with classical Hodgkin lymphoma. CDR3s include the opening cysteine and the closing phenylalanine or tryptophan. The D gene is left open where the match is weak. Expanded clones get a size class; other rows say once, few or many, or leave the size out.

CDR3aa: CASRPILTNYGYTF; CDR3nt: TGTGCCAGCAGACCGATTTTAACTAACTATGGCTACACCTTC; v_gene: TRBV6-6; j_gene: TRBJ1-2; d_gene: -; len: 14; abundance: -
CDR3aa: CASSPSRPEQYF; CDR3nt: TGTGCCAGCAGCCCGAGTAGGCCGGAGCAGTACTTC; v_gene: TRBV7-8; j_gene: TRBJ2-7; d_gene: -; len: 12; abundance: once
CDR3aa: CAEGDWGEKLFF; CDR3nt: TGTGCCGAGGGGGATTGGGGGGAAAAACTGTTTTTT; v_gene: TRBV19; j_gene: TRBJ1-4; d_gene: -; len: 12; abundance: -
CDR3aa: CASSIGVYTGELFF; CDR3nt: TGTGCCAGCAGCATCGGGGTGTACACCGGGGAGCTGTTTTTT; v_gene: TRBV5-6; j_gene: TRBJ2-2; d_gene: -; len: 14; abundance: -
CDR3aa: CASSFSQGGKDTQYF; CDR3nt: TGTGCCAGCAGCTTTTCACAGGGTGGAAAAGATACGCAGTATTTT; v_gene: TRBV28; j_gene: TRBJ2-3; d_gene: -; len: 15; abundance: -
CDR3aa: CASSLVGGGFNNEQFF; CDR3nt: TGTGCCAGCAGCTTAGTTGGCGGGGGTTTTAACAATGAGCAGTTCTTC; v_gene: TRBV7-2; j_gene: TRBJ2-1; d_gene: TRBD2; len: 16; abundance: -
CDR3aa: CASSPSGFKYNSPLHF; CDR3nt: TGTGCCAGCAGTCCGTCAGGGTTTAAGTATAATTCACCCCTCCACTTT; v_gene: TRBV25-1; j_gene: TRBJ1-6; d_gene: -; len: 16; abundance: -
CDR3aa: CASSRSAGAGSYEQYF; CDR3nt: TGCGCCAGCAGCCGCTCAGCGGGAGCGGGCTCCTACGAGCAGTACTTC; v_gene: TRBV5-1; j_gene: TRBJ2-7; d_gene: TRBD2; len: 16; abundance: -
CDR3aa: CASSLGHSGTEDGYTF; CDR3nt: TGCGCCAGCAGCTTGGGGCACTCCGGGACAGAAGATGGCTACACCTTC; v_gene: TRBV5-1; j_gene: TRBJ1-2; d_gene: TRBD1; len: 16; abundance: -
CDR3aa: CASNGERGQFF; CDR3nt: TGTGCCAGCAATGGGGAGCGGGGACAGTTCTTC; v_gene: TRBV6-5; j_gene: TRBJ2-1; d_gene: TRBD2; len: 11; abundance: -
CDR3aa: CASSFPHEKLFF; CDR3nt: TGTGCCAGCAGCTTTCCTCATGAAAAACTGTTTTTT; v_gene: TRBV7-8; j_gene: TRBJ1-4; d_gene: -; len: 12; abundance: -
CDR3aa: CASSGQGIMNTEAFF; CDR3nt: TGCGCCAGCAGTGGACAGGGGATTATGAACACTGAAGCTTTCTTT; v_gene: TRBV5-1; j_gene: TRBJ1-1; d_gene: TRBD1; len: 15; abundance: once
CDR3aa: CASRGSDRGSYEQYF; CDR3nt: TGTGCCAGCAGGGGCTCGGACAGGGGATCCTACGAGCAGTACTTC; v_gene: TRBV28; j_gene: TRBJ2-7; d_gene: TRBD1; len: 15; abundance: -
CDR3aa: CASSTRDTGQETQYF; CDR3nt: TGTGCCAGTAGTACCCGGGACACAGGCCAAGAGACCCAGTACTTC; v_gene: TRBV19; j_gene: TRBJ2-5; d_gene: -; len: 15; abundance: -
CDR3aa: CASSLAVARGYTF; CDR3nt: TGTGCCAGCAGCTTAGCGGTTGCAAGAGGCTACACCTTC; v_gene: TRBV7-9; j_gene: TRBJ1-2; d_gene: -; len: 13; abundance: -
CDR3aa: CAVETGLNTEAFF; CDR3nt: TGTGCCGTCGAGACAGGCCTGAACACTGAAGCTTTCTTT; v_gene: TRBV6-1; j_gene: TRBJ1-1; d_gene: -; len: 13; abundance: -
CDR3aa: CASSPPGRGGQPQHF; CDR3nt: TGTGCCAGCTCACCCCCAGGGCGGGGCGGTCAGCCCCAGCATTTT; v_gene: TRBV18; j_gene: TRBJ1-5; d_gene: -; len: 15; abundance: -
CDR3aa: CASSQGDNSPLHF; CDR3nt: TGTGCCAGCAGCCAAGGAGATAATTCACCCCTCCACTTT; v_gene: TRBV4-2; j_gene: TRBJ1-6; d_gene: -; len: 13; abundance: -
CDR3aa: CASSSLGSGETQYF; CDR3nt: TGTGCCAGCAGCTCACTAGGGAGTGGTGAGACCCAGTACTTC; v_gene: TRBV7-8; j_gene: TRBJ2-5; d_gene: -; len: 14; abundance: -
CDR3aa: CASSPIGIGYEQYF; CDR3nt: TGTGCCAGCAGTCCAATAGGGATCGGCTACGAGCAGTACTTC; v_gene: TRBV6-1; j_gene: TRBJ2-7; d_gene: -; len: 14; abundance: -
CDR3aa: CASSQAGVSYNEQFF; CDR3nt: TGTGCCAGCAGCCAAGCGGGGGTCTCCTACAATGAGCAGTTCTTC; v_gene: TRBV7-6; j_gene: TRBJ2-1; d_gene: TRBD2; len: 15; abundance: -
CDR3aa: CASSHHQDQETQYF; CDR3nt: TGTGCCAGCAGCCACCACCAGGACCAAGAGACCCAGTACTTC; v_gene: TRBV4-2; j_gene: TRBJ2-5; d_gene: -; len: 14; abundance: -
CDR3aa: CASSTTSGYNEQFF; CDR3nt: TGCGCCAGCAGCACCACTAGCGGCTACAATGAGCAGTTCTTC; v_gene: TRBV5-1; j_gene: TRBJ2-1; d_gene: TRBD2; len: 14; abundance: -
CDR3aa: CASSQEGGYEQYF; CDR3nt: TGCGCCAGCAGCCAGGAGGGAGGATACGAGCAGTACTTC; v_gene: TRBV4-1; j_gene: TRBJ2-7; d_gene: -; len: 13; abundance: -
CDR3aa: CASSRDREKLFF; CDR3nt: TGTGCCAGCTCGCGGGACAGAGAAAAACTGTTTTTT; v_gene: TRBV18; j_gene: TRBJ1-4; d_gene: TRBD1; len: 12; abundance: -
CDR3aa: CASSLGSGGAYEQYF; CDR3nt: TGTGCTAGCAGCTTAGGTTCCGGGGGGGCCTACGAGCAGTACTTC; v_gene: TRBV7-7; j_gene: TRBJ2-7; d_gene: TRBD2; len: 15; abundance: -
CDR3aa: CASSFGRGVTDYGYTF; CDR3nt: TGCGCCAGCAGCTTCGGCCGTGGGGTGACAGACTATGGCTACACCTTC; v_gene: TRBV5-1; j_gene: TRBJ1-2; d_gene: -; len: 16; abundance: -
CDR3aa: CASSGTGGWLETQYF; CDR3nt: TGTGCCAGCAGTGGGACAGGGGGGTGGTTAGAGACCCAGTACTTC; v_gene: TRBV6-1; j_gene: TRBJ2-5; d_gene: TRBD1; len: 15; abundance: -
CDR3aa: CASSYPPTGGADTQYF; CDR3nt: TGTGCCAGCAGCTACCCACCGACAGGGGGAGCAGATACGCAGTATTTT; v_gene: TRBV7-9; j_gene: TRBJ2-3; d_gene: TRBD1; len: 16; abundance: -
CDR3aa: CAISVSTSSNTGELFF; CDR3nt: TGTGCCATCAGTGTCTCCACTAGCTCGAACACCGGGGAGCTGTTTTTT; v_gene: TRBV10-3; j_gene: TRBJ2-2; d_gene: -; len: 16; abundance: -
CDR3aa: CSVVETNYEQYF; CDR3nt: TGCAGCGTTGTCGAAACAAACTACGAGCAGTACTTC; v_gene: TRBV29-1; j_gene: TRBJ2-7; d_gene: -; len: 12; abundance: once
CDR3aa: CASSLDRWTGGYEQYF; CDR3nt: TGTGCCAGCAGCTTAGACAGGTGGACAGGGGGCTACGAGCAGTACTTC; v_gene: TRBV11-2; j_gene: TRBJ2-7; d_gene: TRBD1; len: 16; abundance: -
CDR3aa: CASSMGQGVTGELFF; CDR3nt: TGTGCCAGCAGTATGGGACAGGGGGTCACCGGGGAGCTGTTTTTT; v_gene: TRBV27; j_gene: TRBJ2-2; d_gene: TRBD1; len: 15; abundance: -
CDR3aa: CASSSGLAGVDEQFF; CDR3nt: TGTGCCAGCAGTTCGGGACTAGCGGGGGTTGATGAGCAGTTCTTC; v_gene: TRBV28; j_gene: TRBJ2-1; d_gene: TRBD2; len: 15; abundance: -
CDR3aa: CASRVSGQGRIDEQFF; CDR3nt: TGTGCCAGCAGGGTAAGCGGACAGGGAAGGATCGATGAGCAGTTCTTC; v_gene: TRBV6-6; j_gene: TRBJ2-1; d_gene: TRBD1; len: 16; abundance: once
CDR3aa: CASSFPRPHNEQFF; CDR3nt: TGCGCCAGCAGCTTCCCCAGGCCGCACAATGAGCAGTTCTTC; v_gene: TRBV5-1; j_gene: TRBJ2-1; d_gene: -; len: 14; abundance: -
CDR3aa: CASSFGKQPQHF; CDR3nt: TGTGCCAGCAGTTTTGGGAAACAGCCCCAGCATTTT; v_gene: TRBV28; j_gene: TRBJ1-5; d_gene: -; len: 12; abundance: -
CDR3aa: CASSLERVYEQYF; CDR3nt: TGTGCCAGCAGCTTGGAAAGGGTGTACGAGCAGTACTTC; v_gene: TRBV5-5; j_gene: TRBJ2-7; d_gene: -; len: 13; abundance: -
CDR3aa: CASSEAVSYNEQFF; CDR3nt: TGTGCCAGCAGTGAGGCGGTCTCCTACAATGAGCAGTTCTTC; v_gene: TRBV2; j_gene: TRBJ2-1; d_gene: -; len: 14; abundance: once
CDR3aa: CASSADGNSGNTIYF; CDR3nt: TGTGCCAGCAGTGCCGACGGGAACTCTGGAAACACCATATATTTT; v_gene: TRBV6-5; j_gene: TRBJ1-3; d_gene: -; len: 15; abundance: -